These 12 T cell receptor beta chains came from one sample sequenced in a study of shared clonotypes between healthy human individuals. Clones were sequenced by immunoSEQ multiplex PCR, and TCRdb holds only the in-frame ones, with some missing. The sample includes more than 2 million clones, around 95% of them seen just once. CD8 cells regarded as naive lacked CD45RO, were positively chosen for CCR7, and omitted terminally differentiated effector memory CD45RA+ cells. Material for sequencing was naive CD8+ T cells from PBMCs. These receptors were collected from a young man in good health. Some clones in this sample may be carry-over from other donors' samples.

The chain employs TRBV9 and TRBJ1-4; the D is unclear. Per the germline V gene, CDR1 is SGDLS and CDR2 is YYNGEE. CDR3 length: 16 residues. Trimming removed 0 bases at V and 7 bases at J, with 16 bases between. The CDR3 DNA reads as TGTGCCAGCAGCGTAGGGTCGGCCGAGGTATTTGAAAAACTGTTTTTT. This gives the protein CASSVGSAEVFEKLFF. Supplemented by reference TRBV9 and TRBJ1-4, the full variable domain reads DSGVTQTPKHLITATGQRVTLRCSPRSGDLSVYWYQQSLDQGLQFLIQYYNGEERAKGNILERFSAQQFPDLHSELNLSSLELGDSALYFCASSVGSAEVFEKLFFGSGTQLSVL.

This clone has more than one count but fewer than ten. This chain links TRBV7-9 with TRBJ1-1, with 7 bases lining up with TRBD1. The germline V gene has CDR1 SEHNR and CDR2 FQNEAQ (reference sequence). The CDR3 is 15 amino acids. V trimming: 4 bases; J trimming: 3 bases; junction bases outside the gene matches: 8. In nucleotides, the CDR3 is TGTGCCAGCAGCTCTCGACCGGGACAGTACACTGAAGCTTTCTTT. Encoded protein: CASSSRPGQYTEAFF.

The chain carries TRBV7-8 and TRBJ2-1; 8 nucleotides align to TRBD1. CDR1 SGHVS and CDR2 FQNEAQ come from the germline V gene. The ends lost 6 bases at V and 3 bases at J; junction bases unmatched: 7. The CDR3 length is 15 residues. CDR3 protein: CASRYTGTGYNEQFF. The CDR3 DNA reads as TGTGCCAGCAGGTATACCGGGACAGGCTACAATGAGCAGTTCTTC. The whole variable domain, filled in from reference TRBV7-8 and TRBJ2-1, reads GAGVSQSPRYKVAKRGQDVALRCDPISGHVSLFWYQQALGQGPEFLTYFQNEAQLDKSGLPSDRFFAERPEGSVSTLKIQRTQQEDSAVYLCASRYTGTGYNEQFFGPGTRLTVL.

The chain joins TRBV4-1 to TRBJ2-5, with TRBD1 identical over 7 bases. Gene TRBJ2-7 matches the end of the DNA better, so the J call may be wrong. The CDR3 covers 13 residues. Germline V gene sequence: CDR1 MGHRA, CDR2 YSYEKL. CDR3 DNA: TGCGCCAGCAGCCACGGGACAGAAGGCGAGCAGTACTTC. The encoded protein is CASSHGTEGEQYF.

The chain employs TRBV14 and TRBJ2-7, with 7 positions matching TRBD1. The CDR3 has 12 amino acids. V gave up 4 bases and J gave up 4 bases; unmatched junction bases: 1. The germline gives CDR1 SGHDN, CDR2 FVKESK. CDR3: CASSPTGYEQYF. CDR3 DNA sequence: TGTGCCAGCAGCCCGACAGGGTACGAGCAGTACTTC.

The rearrangement joins TRBV9 to TRBJ2-3; D ambiguous. Germline CDR1 SGDLS, CDR2 YYNGEE. The V gene lost 6 bases and the J gene lost 2 bases, with 13 bases spanning the gap. The CDR3 has 14 amino acids. DNA for the CDR3: TGTGCCAGCAATTATAATGGCTACACAGATACGCAGTATTTT. Translating gives CASNYNGYTDTQYF.

The rearrangement links TRBV7-9 to TRBJ2-3; D remains unclear. Trimming removed 6 bases from V and 2 bases from J, with 9 bases in between. Germline V gene sequence: CDR1 SEHNR, CDR2 FQNEAQ (reference sequence). The CDR3 is 13 amino acids. The CDR3 region has the DNA TGTGCCAGCAGGAGTGCCGCCACAGATACGCAGTATTTT. Encoded protein: CASRSAATDTQYF.

The CDR3 loop is CASSPSEYAQAGELFF. CDR3 nucleotide sequence: TGCGCCAGCAGCCCCTCCGAATATGCCCAGGCTGGGGAGCTGTTTTTT. V is TRBV4-3 and J is TRBJ2-2; D call uncertain. V was pared by 4 bases and J by 8 bases, with 20 bases between. The CDR3 length is 16 residues. Looked up from germline, CDR1 is LGHNA and CDR2 is YSLEER.

The chain links TRBV5-4 to TRBJ2-1; TRBD2 matches at 9 bases. Germline V lookup: CDR1 SGHNT, CDR2 YYREEE (reference sequence). The CDR3 runs to 15 residues. The V gene end was trimmed by 4 bases and the J gene end by 3 bases; junction bases not matched to a gene: 5. The CDR3 DNA reads TGTGCCAGCAGCGCAGGGACTAGCCGCTACAATGAGCAGTTCTTC. Protein product: CASSAGTSRYNEQFF.

V gene TRBV5-4 combines with J gene TRBJ2-5; D is ambiguous. CDR1 and CDR2 from the germline V gene are SGHNT and YYREEE (reference sequence). The CDR3 length is 14 residues. The germline V and J ends were trimmed by 4 bases and 11 bases, with 21 bases remaining between them. This CDR3 reads CASSPGEYGEEQYF. In DNA form, the CDR3 reads TGTGCCAGCAGCCCTGGCGAGTACGGTGAGGAGCAGTACTTC.

This chain uses TRBV10-2 with TRBJ2-7; no clear D. Deletions cut 8 bases from V and 0 bases from J, with 11 bases between. Germline values: CDR1 WSHSY, CDR2 SAAADI. This CDR3 region has 13 residues. The CDR3 is CASAPTDSYEQYF. The DNA of the CDR3 is TGCGCCAGCGCTCCGACGGACTCCTACGAGCAGTACTTC.

V is TRBV11-2 and J is TRBJ2-1; D call uncertain. The CDR3 contains 15 residues. Germline assignment: CDR1 SGHAT and CDR2 FQNNGV. V lost 5 bases to trimming and J lost 1 base, with 12 bases between them. Written as DNA, the CDR3 is TGTGCCAGCAGCCGTATTTTGGCGTCCTACAATGAGCAGTTCTTC. Amino acid sequence: CASSRILASYNEQFF.